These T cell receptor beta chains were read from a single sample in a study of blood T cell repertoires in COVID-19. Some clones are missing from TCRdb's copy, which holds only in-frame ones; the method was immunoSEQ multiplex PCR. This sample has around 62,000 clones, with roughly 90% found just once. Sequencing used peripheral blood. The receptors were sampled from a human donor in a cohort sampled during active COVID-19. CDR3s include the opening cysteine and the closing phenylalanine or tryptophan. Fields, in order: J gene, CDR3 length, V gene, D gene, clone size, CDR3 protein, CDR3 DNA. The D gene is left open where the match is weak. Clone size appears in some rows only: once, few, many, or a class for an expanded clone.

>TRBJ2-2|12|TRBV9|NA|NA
CASSVAVGELFF
TGTGCCAGCAGCGTAGCGGTCGGGGAGCTGTTTTTT
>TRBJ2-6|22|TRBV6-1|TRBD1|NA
CASSEGTGGFGIVDSGANVLTF
TGTGCCAGCAGTGAAGGGACAGGGGGCTTTGGGATAGTAGACTCTGGGGCCAACGTCCTGACTTTC
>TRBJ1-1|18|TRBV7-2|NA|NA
CASSPTPGDNGLNTEAFF
TGTGCCAGCAGCCCGACCCCCGGGGACAATGGGCTGAACACTGAAGCTTTCTTT
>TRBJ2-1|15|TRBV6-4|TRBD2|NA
CASSDSSGSYNEQFF
TGTGCCAGCAGTGACTCTAGCGGGAGCTACAATGAGCAGTTCTTC
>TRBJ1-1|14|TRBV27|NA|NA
CASSLQGWDTEAFF
TGTGCCAGCAGTCTCCAGGGCTGGGACACTGAAGCTTTCTTT
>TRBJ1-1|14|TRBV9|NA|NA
CASSVEHRNTEAFF
TGTGCCAGCAGCGTAGAACACCGGAACACTGAAGCTTTCTTT
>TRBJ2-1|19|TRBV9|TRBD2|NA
CASSVGERASGGRGNEQFF
TGTGCCAGCAGCGTAGGGGAGAGGGCTAGCGGGGGGCGGGGCAATGAGCAGTTCTTC
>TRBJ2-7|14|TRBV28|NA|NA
CASSHTDRTYEQYF
TGTGCCAGCAGTCACACAGACAGGACCTACGAGCAGTACTTC
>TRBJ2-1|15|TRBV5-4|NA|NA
CASSLASSSYNEQFF
TGTGCCAGCAGCCTAGCATCCTCCTCCTACAATGAGCAGTTCTTC
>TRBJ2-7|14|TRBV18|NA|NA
CASSPSGGMNEQYF
TGTGCCAGCTCACCATCAGGAGGGATGAACGAGCAGTACTTC
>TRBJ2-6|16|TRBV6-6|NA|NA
CASIMGAQAGANVLTF
TGTGCCAGCATAATGGGGGCGCAGGCTGGGGCCAACGTCCTGACTTTC
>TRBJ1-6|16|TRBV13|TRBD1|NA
CASSVGTGGSHSPLHF
TGTGCCAGCAGCGTCGGGACAGGGGGGAGCCATTCACCCCTCCACTTT
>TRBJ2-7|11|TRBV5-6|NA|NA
CASSFESEQYF
TGTGCCAGCAGCTTCGAGTCCGAGCAGTACTTC
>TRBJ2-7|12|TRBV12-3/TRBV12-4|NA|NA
CASSSGTYEQYF
TGTGCCAGCTCGTCGGGGACCTACGAGCAGTACTTC
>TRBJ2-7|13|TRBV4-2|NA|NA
CASSHQQGYEQYF
TGTGCCAGCAGCCACCAACAGGGATACGAGCAGTACTTC
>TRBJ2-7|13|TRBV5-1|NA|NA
CASSSTSSYEQYF
TGCGCCAGCAGCTCCACTTCCTCCTACGAGCAGTACTTC
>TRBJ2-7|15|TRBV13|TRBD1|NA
CASSLGPDRDYEQYF
TGTGCCAGCAGCTTAGGCCCAGACAGGGACTACGAGCAGTACTTC
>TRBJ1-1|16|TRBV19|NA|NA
CASSIGTWAGNTEAFF
TGTGCCAGTAGTATAGGTACTTGGGCGGGGAACACTGAAGCTTTCTTT
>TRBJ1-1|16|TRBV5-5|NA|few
CASSPGPTRWNTEAFF
TGTGCCAGCAGCCCTGGGCCTACCCGATGGAACACTGAAGCTTTCTTT
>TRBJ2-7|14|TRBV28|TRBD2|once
CASSTGGDNYEQYF
TGTGCCAGCAGTACCGGGGGGGACAACTACGAGCAGTACTTC
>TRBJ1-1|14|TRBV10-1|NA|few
CASSEGRGLTEAFF
TGCGCCAGCAGTGAGGGGCGGGGATTGACTGAAGCTTTCTTT
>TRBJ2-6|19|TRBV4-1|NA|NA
CASSQGARRSSAGANVLTF
TGCGCCAGCAGCCAGGGGGCGAGACGGAGTTCCGCTGGGGCCAACGTCCTGACTTTC
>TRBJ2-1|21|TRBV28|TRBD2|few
CASSSPRASGRAPSSYNEQFF
TGTGCCAGCAGTTCCCCTCGAGCTAGCGGGAGGGCCCCGAGCTCCTACAATGAGCAGTTCTTC
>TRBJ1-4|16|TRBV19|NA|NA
CASSIFRAATNEKLFF
TGTGCCAGTAGTATCTTTAGAGCTGCAACTAATGAAAAACTGTTTTTT
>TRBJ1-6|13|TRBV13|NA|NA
CASSLVGDSPLHF
TGTGCCAGCAGCTTAGTAGGGGATTCACCCCTCCACTTT
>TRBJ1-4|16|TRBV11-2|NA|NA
CASSLVLQGLGEKLFF
TGTGCCAGCAGCTTAGTGCTCCAGGGGCTAGGGGAAAAACTGTTTTTT
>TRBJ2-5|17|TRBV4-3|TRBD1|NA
CASSQESWTGGTETQYF
TGCGCCAGCAGCCAAGAAAGCTGGACAGGGGGGACGGAGACCCAGTACTTC
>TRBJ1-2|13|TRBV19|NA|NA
CASSDFEGDGYTF
TGTGCCAGTAGTGATTTTGAGGGTGATGGCTACACCTTC
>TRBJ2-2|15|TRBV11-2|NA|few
CASSLERGFTGELFF
TGTGCCAGCAGCTTAGAAAGGGGGTTCACCGGGGAGCTGTTTTTT
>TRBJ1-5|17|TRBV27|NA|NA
CASSLSAGHYSNQPQHF
TGTGCCAGCAGTTTATCGGCAGGCCATTATAGCAATCAGCCCCAGCATTTT
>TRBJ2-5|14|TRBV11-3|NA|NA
CASSLGEGVETQYF
TGTGCCAGCAGCTTAGGGGAAGGGGTAGAGACCCAGTACTTC
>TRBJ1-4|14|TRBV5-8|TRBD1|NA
CASSLGQGSEKLFF
TGTGCCAGCAGCCTCGGACAGGGGAGTGAAAAACTGTTTTTT
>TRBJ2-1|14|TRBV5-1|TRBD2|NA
CASSSGTSLKVQFF
TGCGCCAGCAGCTCTGGGACTAGTCTCAAGGTGCAGTTCTTC
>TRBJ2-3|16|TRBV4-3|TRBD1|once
CASSQVLEQGRHTQYF
TGCGCCAGCAGCCAAGTCCTGGAACAGGGGCGGCATACGCAGTATTTT
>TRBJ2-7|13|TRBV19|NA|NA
CASSIGHSYEQYF
TGTGCCAGTAGTATAGGCCACTCTTACGAGCAGTACTTC
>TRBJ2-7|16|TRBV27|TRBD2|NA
CASTPAAGLASYEQYF
TGTGCCAGCACCCCAGCAGCGGGACTAGCGAGCTACGAGCAGTACTTC
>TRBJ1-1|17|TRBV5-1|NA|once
CASSRDTQAGVSTEAFF
TGCGCCAGCAGCAGGGACACACAAGCTGGGGTGAGCACTGAAGCTTTCTTT
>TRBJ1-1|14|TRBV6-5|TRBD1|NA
CASSTTGRNTEAFF
TGTGCCAGCAGTACGACAGGGAGGAACACTGAAGCTTTCTTT
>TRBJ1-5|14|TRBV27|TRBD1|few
CASSFQGAGQPQHF
TGTGCCAGCAGTTTTCAGGGGGCAGGTCAGCCCCAGCATTTT
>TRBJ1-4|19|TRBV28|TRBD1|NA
CASTPKQGTTQRGVLIWFF
TGTGCCAGCACCCCAAAACAGGGGACAACCCAAAGGGGGGTATTGATTTGGTTTTTT
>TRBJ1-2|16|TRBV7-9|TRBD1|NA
CASSFLGTARNYGYTF
TGTGCCAGCAGCTTTTTAGGGACAGCACGTAACTATGGCTACACCTTC
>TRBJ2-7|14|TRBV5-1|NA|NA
CASSRGAESYEQYF
TGCGCCAGCAGCCGGGGGGCGGAATCCTACGAGCAGTACTTC
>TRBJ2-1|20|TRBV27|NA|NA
CASSTSGLAGGYHTADEQFF
NA
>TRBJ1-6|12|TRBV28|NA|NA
CASSSNNSPLHF
TGTGCCAGCAGTTCTAATAATTCACCCCTCCACTTT